The T cell receptor beta chain described here comes from a study of T cells in Graves' hyperthyroidism and ophthalmopathy. Across the whole study: Before any treatment, at initial diagnosis, peripheral blood was collected.

Researchers took RNA transcripts and amplified the TCR beta CDR3 regions from them. TCR CDR3 regions were first amplified by RT-PCR with HTBI primers. TCRdb fed the multiplex PCR reads into MiXCR, producing one record per CDR3 protein. This table holds roughly 160,000 distinct CDR3 sequences, roughly 10% found once. This clonotype was seen at least ten times. The hyperthyroidism patients had all been newly diagnosed, and their disease duration was under 2 months. Their ages ranged from 18 to 65 years. The germline gives CDR1 DFQATT, CDR2 SNEGSKA (reference sequence). With V trimmed by 6 bases and J by 7 bases, 7 bases remained unmatched. The CDR3 is 14 residues long.

Sequenced sample: blood. The chain has TRBV20-1 and TRBJ1-6, with 9 bases aligning to TRBD1. The clonotype was recovered from a woman aged 18-29 years with Graves' hyperthyroidism that later progressed to Graves' ophthalmopathy. The CDR3 sequence: CSASAGTGNSPLHF. CDR3 nucleotide sequence: TGCAGTGCATCGGCCGGGACAGGGAATTCACCCCTCCACTTT.